A selection of T cell receptor beta chains follows, all from one sample in a study of T cells after yellow fever vaccination. TCRdb re-derived calls from the 5' RACE reads in MiXCR, one entry per CDR3 protein. The table has approximately 260,000 distinct CDR3 sequences, 10% to 15% seen once. Sequencing was performed on CD4+ T cells sorted from PBMCs, taken 45 days after the yellow fever booster vaccination. The origin of the receptors is a man aged 25 to 40 who received the YFV17D yellow fever vaccine. The CDR3 runs from the conserved cysteine through the conserved F or W. The D gene is left open where the match is weak. Not all rows give a size; the values are once, few, many and, for expanded clones, a class.

J gene,clone size,D gene,V gene,CDR3 DNA,CDR3 protein
TRBJ2-7,.,.,TRBV5-1,TGCGCCAGCAGCTTGGCACAGGGCAGCGAGCAGTACTTC,CASSLAQGSEQYF
TRBJ2-3,few,TRBD1,TRBV7-2,TGTGCCAGCAGCACAGGGACAGGGGGCAGGGGGACGCAGTATTTT,CASSTGTGGRGTQYF
TRBJ2-1,few,.,TRBV20-1,TGCAGTGCTAGTTGGCGGGACCACATAGATGAGCAGTTCTTC,CSASWRDHIDEQFF
TRBJ2-5,.,.,TRBV20-1,TGCAGTGCCCACGCCCAGGGGCTAAGAGAGACCCAGTACTTC,CSAHAQGLRETQYF
TRBJ2-5,few,TRBD1,TRBV3-1,TGTGCCAGCAGCGGGACAGCTCTAAGAGGAGAGACCCAGTACTTC,CASSGTALRGETQYF
TRBJ2-7,.,.,TRBV25-1,TGTGCCAGCAGTCGCGGGACCACCTACGAGCAGTACTTC,CASSRGTTYEQYF
TRBJ2-5,few,.,TRBV18,TGTGCCAGCTCACCACGCCAAGAGACCCAGTACTTC,CASSPRQETQYF
TRBJ2-2,.,TRBD1,TRBV5-1,TGCGCCAGCAGCGGGACAGGGGTTGTCACCGGGGAGCTGTTTTTT,CASSGTGVVTGELFF
TRBJ2-5,.,.,TRBV5-1,TGCGCCAGCAGCTTGGGGTCACCAGAAGAGACCCAGTACTTC,CASSLGSPEETQYF
TRBJ1-2,few,.,TRBV27,TGTGCCAGCAGTTTATCTTGGGGTTCTAACTATGGCTACACCTTC,CASSLSWGSNYGYTF
TRBJ2-7,few,.,TRBV7-9,TGTGCCAGCAGACACGGACAGTCCTACGAGCAGTACTTC,CASRHGQSYEQYF
TRBJ2-5,few,.,TRBV3-1,TGTGCCAGCAGCCTCCCTCTAAGGACCCAGTACTTC,CASSLPLRTQYF
TRBJ2-1,.,TRBD2,TRBV5-8,TGTGCCAGCAGCCCTACGGGACTAGCTAGGGGAGGGAATGAGCAGTTCTTC,CASSPTGLARGGNEQFF
TRBJ2-1,few,.,TRBV20-1,TGCAGTGCTCTAGGCCGGGGGAATGAGCAGTTCTTC,CSALGRGNEQFF
TRBJ2-1,.,TRBD2,TRBV20-1,TGCAGTGCTAGAGATATTGTAGCGGGTATGGATGAGCAGTTCTTC,CSARDIVAGMDEQFF
TRBJ2-1,.,.,TRBV19,TGTGCCAGTAGTATCCTCCGAGCTGGTCCCCACAATGAGCAGTTCTTC,CASSILRAGPHNEQFF
TRBJ2-1,.,.,TRBV21-1,TGTGCCAGCAGCCCCCAGGGAGCTAGAAGGCCACCTCACAATGAGCAGTTCTTC,CASSPQGARRPPHNEQFF
TRBJ2-5,few,.,TRBV5-1,TGCGCCAGCAGCTTGGTCCGGGATTCAGAGACCCAGTACTTC,CASSLVRDSETQYF
TRBJ2-5,.,TRBD2,TRBV3-1,TGTTCCAGCAGCCCTAAGGGGATAGCGGGAGCCCCAGAGACCCAGTACTTC,CSSSPKGIAGAPETQYF
TRBJ2-7,many,TRBD1,TRBV20-1,TGCAGTGCTAGAGATCAGGGGGCGTCCGACGAGCAGTACTTC,CSARDQGASDEQYF
TRBJ2-1,.,TRBD2,TRBV19,TGTGCCAGTAGTATAAGCGGGAGTCTCACGAATGAGCAGTTCTTC,CASSISGSLTNEQFF
TRBJ2-1,.,.,TRBV24-1,TGTGCCACCAGTGATGGGCCCTTCAATGAGCAGTTCTTC,CATSDGPFNEQFF
TRBJ2-1,.,.,TRBV12-3/TRBV12-4,TGTGCCAGCAGTTTATGGGACTCCTCCTACAATGAGCAGTTCTTC,CASSLWDSSYNEQFF
TRBJ2-3,.,.,TRBV15,TGTGCCACCAGCAGAGATACGGGGCCAGATACGCAGTATTTT,CATSRDTGPDTQYF
TRBJ2-3,.,.,TRBV5-1,TGCGCCAGCAGAAAGGGACCCGGCGGAGCAGATACGCAGTATTTT,CASRKGPGGADTQYF
TRBJ2-7,few,.,TRBV5-1,TGCGCCAGCAGCCCTCAGGGATCGGGATCCTACGAGCAGTACTTC,CASSPQGSGSYEQYF
TRBJ2-3,.,TRBD2,TRBV6-1,TGTGCCAGCAGTCCATCCCGGACTAGCGGGAGAGGGACAGATACGCAGTATTTT,CASSPSRTSGRGTDTQYF
TRBJ2-7,.,TRBD2,TRBV10-3,TGTGCCATCAGTCGCTACGACCGGGAGGCCGAGCAGTACTTC,CAISRYDREAEQYF
TRBJ2-7,.,.,TRBV6-1,TGTGACAGCAGAGACCGGGACCGCGCCTACGAGCAGTACTTC,CDSRDRDRAYEQYF
TRBJ1-6,.,TRBD1,TRBV5-1,TGCGCCAGCAGCTGGGACAGGGGAAATTCACCCCTCCACTTT,CASSWDRGNSPLHF
TRBJ2-2,.,.,TRBV20-1,TGCAGTGCTAGAGATACCCTCACCGGGGAGCTGTTTTTT,CSARDTLTGELFF
TRBJ1-1,few,.,TRBV6-5,TGTGCCAGCAGTTACACCACCGGTGAAGCTTTCTTT,CASSYTTGEAFF
TRBJ2-7,few,.,TRBV3-1,TGTGCCAGCAGCCCCCAGTTGACCTACGAGCAGTACTTC,CASSPQLTYEQYF
TRBJ2-4,.,TRBD2,TRBV7-2,TGTGCCAGCGAGACTAGCGGGAGGGGATTAAACATTCAGTACTTC,CASETSGRGLNIQYF
TRBJ2-3,few,.,TRBV11-2,TGTGCCAGCAGCTTAGGATACAGCGGTACGCAGTATTTT,CASSLGYSGTQYF
TRBJ2-2,few,.,TRBV10-3,TGTGCCATCGGGACACCGAACACCGGGGAGCTGTTTTTT,CAIGTPNTGELFF
TRBJ1-1,.,TRBD1,TRBV7-2,TGTGCCAGCAGCGCCCGACAGGGGGCTGGGGCTTTCTTT,CASSARQGAGAFF
TRBJ2-1,few,TRBD2,TRBV28,TGTGCCAGCAGTGGGCTAGCGGGAGCCCATGAGCAGTTCTTC,CASSGLAGAHEQFF
TRBJ2-1,.,TRBD2,TRBV30,TGTGCCTCCAGATCCGGGACTAGGAAGTTCTTC,CASRSGTRKFF
TRBJ2-3,few,.,TRBV20-1,TGCAGTGCTAGCTCCAGCGGAAGCACAGATACGCAGTATTTT,CSASSSGSTDTQYF
TRBJ1-1,.,.,TRBV20-1,TGCAGTGTTTCTCAGGACTGGCGTTCTTTCTTT,CSVSQDWRSFF
TRBJ1-5,.,.,TRBV29-1,TGCAGCGTGGGGGCAGGTGGGGGTCAGCCCCAGCATTTT,CSVGAGGGQPQHF
TRBJ1-1,many,.,TRBV29-1,TGCAGCGCCCGTCTAGGGAACACTGAAGCTTTCTTT,CSARLGNTEAFF
TRBJ2-7,many,.,TRBV5-1,TGCGCCAGCAGCCAGCCGGGACAACGCTACGAGCAGTACTTC,CASSQPGQRYEQYF
TRBJ2-3,many,.,TRBV30,TGTGCCTGGTCGACAGTCAGCACAGATACGCAGTATTTT,CAWSTVSTDTQYF
TRBJ1-1,.,TRBD1,TRBV12-3/TRBV12-4,TGTGCCAGCAGTTCGACGACAGGGGGCATAGCTTTCTTT,CASSSTTGGIAFF
TRBJ2-1,few,.,TRBV7-3,TGTGCCAGCAGCTTAGGGACTCCGAATGAGCAGTTCTTC,CASSLGTPNEQFF
TRBJ2-1,few,.,TRBV7-2,TGTGCCAGCAGCTATTCACGGGAGACTGGGTTGGTTGAGCAGTTCTTC,CASSYSRETGLVEQFF